This note documents a single TCR beta chain sequence. As yet, its antigen is unknown. Here immunoSEQ multiplex PCR was the method, and the copy in TCRdb shows in-frame clones only, minus some. The sample has some 80,000 clones; approximately 91% are singletons. This entry belongs to a study of OX40 agonist ivuxolimab in advanced cancers. Study summary: In three patients, partial responses were observed, one with hepatocellular carcinoma and two with cutaneous melanoma.

Study conclusions and caveats: Clones of CD4+ and CD8+ blood T cells grew by week 6 at doses of 0.1 to 3.0 mg/kg.

The material was CD4+ or CD8+ T cells sorted from blood, obtained in a trial of the OX40 agonist ivuxolimab. This TCR derives from an adult with an advanced solid tumor such as melanoma, head and neck, liver or kidney cancer.

CDR3 in DNA: TGTGCCAGTACAGACAGGGCCTCAACTAATGAAAAACTGTTTTTT. Protein product: CASTDRASTNEKLFF. The gene calls are TRBV19 and TRBJ1-4; 7 bases are shared with TRBD1. This CDR3 contains 15 residues. J was trimmed by 0 bases and V by 7 bases; bases with no gene match: 5. Germline CDR1 is LNHDA and CDR2 is SQIVND (reference sequence).